This is a list of T cell receptor beta chains from one sample in a study of brain T cells in children with intractable seizures. Sequencing was performed with immunoSEQ multiplex PCR; in TCRdb, only in-frame clones are kept and a portion is missing. There are a few hundred thousand clones in the sample; more than 85% occur only once, and roughly 5.7% lies in the top ten. The sequences come from peripheral blood, collected 4 to 5 months after surgery. The receptors stem from a boy younger than two with tuberous sclerosis and intractable seizures. The CDR3 runs from the conserved cysteine through the conserved F or W. D genes are given only for firm matches. Part of the rows lack a size; the others show once, few, many or a class for expanded clones.

size | D | J | V | DNA | CDR3
. | TRBD2 | TRBJ2-1 | TRBV3-1/TRBV3-2 | TGTGCCAGCAGCCAAGGTCCGGCTAGCGGGGCCGGGTGGTTCTTC | CASSQGPASGAGWFF
once | TRBD2 | TRBJ2-3 | TRBV9 | TGTGCCAGCAGCGAGCAAGCCAGATTACTAGCGGATACGCAGTATTTT | CASSEQARLLADTQYF
. | . | TRBJ2-5 | TRBV24-1 | TGTGCCACCAGTACAGGGTCATTAGAGACCCAGTACTTC | CATSTGSLETQYF
. | . | TRBJ2-1 | TRBV10-3 | TGTGCCATCACAGTAGACCCCTACAATGAGCAGTTCTTC | CAITVDPYNEQFF
. | . | TRBJ1-2 | TRBV19 | TGTGCCAGTAGTATTGAAGGAAACTATGGCTACACCTTC | CASSIEGNYGYTF
. | . | TRBJ1-2 | TRBV14 | TGTGCCAGCAGCCCCCGGGACCATCATTGGGACATTGGCTACACCTTC | CASSPRDHHWDIGYTF
. | TRBD2 | TRBJ2-1 | TRBV12-3/TRBV12-4 | TGTGCCAGCAGTTTAGCGGAGGCGGGAGATAAGTTCTTC | CASSLAEAGDKFF
. | . | TRBJ1-3 | TRBV5-1 | TGCGCCAGCAAGAGTACCGACACCATATATTTT | CASKSTDTIYF
. | . | TRBJ1-5 | TRBV27 | TGTGCCAGCAGTTCCTTTGTTAGGGGGCCCCAGCATTTT | CASSSFVRGPQHF
. | TRBD2 | TRBJ2-1 | TRBV2 | TGTGCCAGCAGTGACGGACTAGCGGGCGTTTCCTACAATGAGCAGTTCTTC | CASSDGLAGVSYNEQFF
. | . | TRBJ2-2 | TRBV3-1/TRBV3-2 | TGTGCCAGCAGCCAAGAAAAGGAACAGACGATTTTAAACACCGGGGAGCTGTTTTTT | CASSQEKEQTILNTGELFF
. | TRBD2 | TRBJ2-1 | TRBV18 | TGTGCCAGCTCCCTCGGCTTAGCGGGAGGCCAGTGGGGTGAGCAGTTCTTC | CASSLGLAGGQWGEQFF
. | . | TRBJ2-2 | TRBV3-1/TRBV3-2 | TGTGCCAGCAGCCCCCACACAATCAGCGCCGGGGAGCTGTTTTTT | CASSPHTISAGELFF
. | . | TRBJ1-4 | TRBV30 | TGTGCCTGGAGTGGGGGCCAAAATGAAAAACTGTTTTTT | CAWSGGQNEKLFF
. | . | TRBJ2-1 | TRBV3-1/TRBV3-2 | TGTGCCAGCAGCACACTAGAGCACCCTAGCTATGAGCAGTTCTTC | CASSTLEHPSYEQFF
. | TRBD2 | TRBJ2-7 | TRBV3-1/TRBV3-2 | TGTGCCAGCAGCCAAGAAGGGGCGGGAGGGCGGCACGAGCAGTACTTC | CASSQEGAGGRHEQYF
. | . | TRBJ1-4 | TRBV7-9 | TGTGCCAGCAGCTCCGGGTTTAGAGCCGCTAATGAAAAACTGTTTTTT | CASSSGFRAANEKLFF
. | TRBD2 | TRBJ2-5 | TRBV28 | TGTGCCAGCAGTCCGGGGGGTCAGGGAGGAGAGACCCAGTACTTC | CASSPGGQGGETQYF
. | TRBD2 | TRBJ2-3 | TRBV10-2 | TGCGCCAGCAGTGCGGTGGGACTAGGGAGGAGGTGGGATACGCAGTATTTT | CASSAVGLGRRWDTQYF
. | TRBD1 | TRBJ1-1 | TRBV29-1 | TGCAGCGTAGTGGCAGGGGGAACTGAAGCTTTCTTT | CSVVAGGTEAFF
. | TRBD1 | TRBJ1-2 | TRBV11-2 | TGTGCCAGCAGCTTTTTCTCGAAGGGGACAGCATCTAACTATGGCTACACCTTC | CASSFFSKGTASNYGYTF
. | . | TRBJ2-1 | TRBV12-3/TRBV12-4 | TGTGCCAGCAGTTTAATTGGTGAGCAGTTCTTC | CASSLIGEQFF
. | . | TRBJ1-5 | TRBV19 | TGTGCCAGTACCATAGACGCGACGGGTAGCAATCAGCCCCAGCATTTT | CASTIDATGSNQPQHF
. | TRBD2 | TRBJ2-1 | TRBV5-1 | TGCGCCAGCAGCCCTGGATTGGCGGGGGGATCCCGACCCAACCGCTCCTACAATGAGCAGTTCTTC | CASSPGLAGGSRPNRSYNEQFF
. | TRBD2 | TRBJ2-3 | TRBV9 | TGTGCCAGCAGCGTACTAGCGGGGGGCCGAAGCACAGATACGCAGTATTTT | CASSVLAGGRSTDTQYF
once | . | TRBJ1-1 | TRBV29-1 | TGCAGCGGCGGGGGGTCCATGGACACTGAAGCTTTCTTT | CSGGGSMDTEAFF
. | . | TRBJ1-2 | TRBV7-2 | TGTGCCAGCAGCTTAGAGGAGGGTCACTATGGCTACACCTTC | CASSLEEGHYGYTF
. | TRBD1 | TRBJ2-5 | TRBV6-6 | TGTGCCAGCAGTTACCCGGCAGGGGGAGAGACCCAGTACTTC | CASSYPAGGETQYF
. | . | TRBJ1-4 | TRBV7-9 | TGTGCCAGCAGCTTTGCTGCAGGCAATGAAAAACTGTTTTTT | CASSFAAGNEKLFF
. | TRBD1 | TRBJ1-5 | TRBV30 | TGTGCCTGGAGGGAGACAGGGGACCAGCCCCAGCATTTT | CAWRETGDQPQHF
. | . | TRBJ2-3 | TRBV9 | TGTGCCAGCAGCGGGGGGGGCGGGCTGGTTAGCACAGATACGCAGTATTTT | CASSGGGGLVSTDTQYF
. | TRBD1 | TRBJ1-1 | TRBV4-1 | TGCGCCAGCAGGCCAATTGGGACAGGGACTGAAGCTTTCTTT | CASRPIGTGTEAFF
. | . | TRBJ1-2 | TRBV30 | TGTGCCTGGAGTGTATCAGGCTATGGCTACACCTTC | CAWSVSGYGYTF
. | TRBD2 | TRBJ2-3 | TRBV3-1/TRBV3-2 | TGTGCCAGCAGCCAACCGGGACTAGCATCCCACACAGATACGCAGTATTTT | CASSQPGLASHTDTQYF
. | . | TRBJ2-1 | TRBV19 | TGTGCCAGTAGTATTGTAGCGAGATACAATGAGCAGTTCTTC | CASSIVARYNEQFF
. | TRBD2 | TRBJ2-3 | TRBV27 | TGTGCCAGCAGTTTGCCTAGCGGGAGAAGGACAGATACGCAGTATTTT | CASSLPSGRRTDTQYF
few | . | TRBJ1-2 | TRBV5-6 | TGTGCCAGCAGCTCCGGACACCGTGGCTACACCTTC | CASSSGHRGYTF
. | . | TRBJ1-6 | TRBV27 | TGTGCCAGCAGCTTCAAAGGGCTTTGGTCACCCCTCCACTTT | CASSFKGLWSPLHF
. | . | TRBJ2-3 | TRBV19 | TGTGCCAGTAGTATTCCCGGATCTAGCACAGATACGCAGTATTTT | CASSIPGSSTDTQYF
. | TRBD2 | TRBJ2-1 | TRBV18 | TGTGCCAGCTCACCAGCTAGCGGGGGGGTGAATGAGCAGTTCTTC | CASSPASGGVNEQFF
. | . | TRBJ2-5 | TRBV4-1 | TGCGCCAGCAGCCCAGCTCTCGCATTCAAAGAGACCCAGTACTTC | CASSPALAFKETQYF
. | TRBD1 | TRBJ1-1 | TRBV9 | TGTGCCAGCAGCTCATGGGACAGAGCCAACACTGAAGCTTTCTTT | CASSSWDRANTEAFF
. | . | TRBJ2-4 | TRBV11-3 | TGTGCCAGCAGCTTAGGGAGTTCGGGCAAAAACATTCAGTACTTC | CASSLGSSGKNIQYF
. | . | TRBJ2-3 | TRBV27 | TGTGCCAGCAGTCCGCCGGGGGTCACGCAGTATTTT | CASSPPGVTQYF
. | . | TRBJ1-5 | TRBV6-6 | TGTGCCAGCTCAGGGGCCGGTCAGCCCCAGCATTTT | CASSGAGQPQHF
. | . | TRBJ1-1 | TRBV6-5 | TGTGCCAGCAGTTATTCTCTCGGGCTTGGAGCTTTCTTT | CASSYSLGLGAFF
. | TRBD1 | TRBJ1-1 | TRBV6-6 | TGTGCCAGCAGTTTCGGGGACAGGGCAATGGATACTGAAGCTTTCTTT | CASSFGDRAMDTEAFF
. | TRBD1 | TRBJ2-7 | TRBV4-1 | TGCGCCAGCAGCCAGCAGCCGGGACAGGGGGACTACGAGCAGTACTTC | CASSQQPGQGDYEQYF
. | . | TRBJ2-7 | TRBV11-3 | TGTGCCAGCAGCCCGGGACAGTCTCTAACCCAGGGAGGCGAGCAGTACTTC | CASSPGQSLTQGGEQYF
. | TRBD2 | TRBJ2-2 | TRBV7-9 | TGTGCCAGCAGCTTCAGCGGGAGGAACACCGGGGAGCTGTTTTTT | CASSFSGRNTGELFF
. | . | TRBJ1-5 | TRBV7-9 | TGTGCCAGCAGTACCACGGGGAATCAGCCCCAGCATTTT | CASSTTGNQPQHF
. | . | TRBJ2-7 | TRBV3-1/TRBV3-2 | TGTGCCAGCAGCCAAAATAACTACCTCCAAGGGCAGTACTTC | CASSQNNYLQGQYF
. | TRBD1 | TRBJ1-2 | TRBV7-3 | TGTGCCAGCAGCCCAGGGGACAGGGGATATGGCTACACCTTC | CASSPGDRGYGYTF